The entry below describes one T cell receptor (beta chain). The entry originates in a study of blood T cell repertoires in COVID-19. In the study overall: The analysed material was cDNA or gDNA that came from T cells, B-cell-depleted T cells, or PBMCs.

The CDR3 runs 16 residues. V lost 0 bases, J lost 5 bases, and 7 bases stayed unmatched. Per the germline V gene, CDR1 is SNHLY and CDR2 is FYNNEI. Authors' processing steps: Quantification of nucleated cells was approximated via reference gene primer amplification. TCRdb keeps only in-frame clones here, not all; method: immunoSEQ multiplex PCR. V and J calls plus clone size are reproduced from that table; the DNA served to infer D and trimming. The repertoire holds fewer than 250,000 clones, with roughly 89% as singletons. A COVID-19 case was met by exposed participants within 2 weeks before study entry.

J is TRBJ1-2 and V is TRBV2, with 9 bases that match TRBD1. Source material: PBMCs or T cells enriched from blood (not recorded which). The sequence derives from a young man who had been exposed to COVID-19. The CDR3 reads CASSEARVQGAYGYTF. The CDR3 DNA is TGTGCCAGCAGTGAAGCTAGGGTACAGGGGGCTTATGGCTACACCTTC.